This T cell receptor (beta chain) derives from a study of breast tumors, draining lymph nodes, adjacent tissues. Study results and caveats: Compared with lymph nodes, tumors were less diverse; compared with nontumor tissue, more. Luminal-like breast cancer showed significantly higher tumor–nontumor repertoire similarity than basal-like.

Breast cancer patients provided tissue from their axillary draining lymph nodes. This CDR3 has 14 residues. CDR1 and CDR2 from the germline V gene are SGHRS and YFSETQ. The V and J ends lost 3 bases and 2 bases respectively, with 12 bases between them. This clonotype was seen at least ten times. Its specificity is unknown. TCRdb itself ran the multiplex PCR reads through MiXCR, one entry per CDR3 protein. The table has fewer than 200,000 distinct CDR3 sequences, around a third seen once. This clonotype originated in a female donor with breast cancer. Some clones in this sample may be carry-over from other donors' samples. V gene TRBV5-1 combines with J gene TRBJ2-7; a weak D match, TRBD1 (5 bases). Sequencing used axillary lymph node tissue. In nucleotides, the CDR3 is TGCGCCAGCAGCTCTGACAGTGGGCCCTACGAGCAGTACTTC. Residues: CASSSDSGPYEQYF.